Following are 24 T cell receptor beta chains from one sample sequenced in a study of graft-versus-host responses after intestinal transplantation. Profiling relied on immunoSEQ multiplex PCR, and the TCRdb table lists in-frame clones only, not all of them. The table shows about 21,000 clones, with 30% to 40% occurring only once. The researchers put around 200,000 CFSE-labeled responder cells into plates with around 200,000 irradiated, violet-dye-labeled stimulator cells. The material was alloreactive CD8+ T cells from a mixed lymphocyte reaction culture, obtained before intestinal transplant. The subset denotes: CFSE-low proliferating T cells sorted from approximately 6-day pre-transplant mixed lymphocyte reaction (GvH or HvG direction). The origin of the receptors is a human patient who received an intestinal transplant.

The chain joins TRBV5-1 to TRBJ2-5, with 10 bases identical to TRBD1. V shed 5 bases and J 6 bases; nucleotides not matched to a gene: 16. The CDR3 extends over 17 amino acids. Looked up from germline, CDR1 is SGHRS and CDR2 is YFSETQ. The CDR3 protein is CASSWGNPTGGGKTQYF. The CDR3 DNA is TGCGCCAGCAGTTGGGGGAACCCGACAGGGGGCGGAAAGACCCAGTACTTC.

The V call is TRBV4-1, the J call TRBJ2-3, with 8 bases fitting TRBD2. Germline loops: CDR1 MGHRA, CDR2 YSYEKL. The junction had 21 bases not matched to a gene; V was cut back by 3 bases and J by 4 bases. This CDR3 has 20 amino acids. The CDR3 loop reads CASSHPRQAVGKTSADTQYF. CDR3 DNA: TGCGCCAGCAGCCACCCCCGACAGGCCGTAGGGAAGACTAGCGCAGATACGCAGTATTTT.

The gene calls are TRBV29-1 and TRBJ2-1; D may match TRBD1 or TRBD2 (6 bases each). V gave up 0 bases and J gave up 2 bases, with 11 bases separating them. Germline lookup yields CDR1 SQVTM and CDR2 ANQGSEA. The CDR3 contains 15 residues. The CDR3 nucleotides are TGCAGCGTTGAAGATCCCCGGGGGCCCTACAATGAGCAGTTCTTC. Its translation is CSVEDPRGPYNEQFF.

The chain has TRBV5-4 and TRBJ1-1; D is undetermined. The germline V and J ends were trimmed by 4 bases and 1 base, with 14 bases remaining between them. The germline CDR1 and CDR2 sequences are SGHNT and YYREEE (reference sequence). This CDR3 is 15 amino acids long. CDR3 DNA sequence: TGTGCCAGCAGCCGATTTCCGGAGGGGAACACTGAAGCTTTCTTT. Protein sequence: CASSRFPEGNTEAFF.

This chain connects TRBV4-3 to TRBJ2-4; 8 bases align to TRBD1. Germline trimming cut 2 bases from V and 3 bases from J; bases unmatched to any gene: 0. Germline loops: CDR1 LGHNA, CDR2 YSLEER. This CDR3 is built from 14 residues. The CDR3 sequence is CASSQTGGKNIQYF. The CDR3 bases are TGCGCCAGCAGCCAAACAGGGGGCAAAAACATTCAGTACTTC.

This clone is labeled as medium-sized (0.01 to 0.1%). V is TRBV6-1 and J is TRBJ2-7; 8 bases line up with TRBD2. The V gene's germline CDR1 is MNHNS and CDR2 SASEGT. CDR3 length: 12 amino acids. V lost 6 bases, J lost 5 bases, and 3 bases stayed unmatched. The CDR3 DNA reads as TGTGCCAGCAGAGCGGGAGTAGACGAGCAGTACTTC. This translates into CASRAGVDEQYF.

By frequency in the sample, this clone is medium-sized. The rearrangement links TRBV27 to TRBJ1-5, with D maybe TRBD1 (5 bases). V gave up 2 bases and J gave up 7 bases, with 9 bases separating them. Germline lookup yields CDR1 MNHEY and CDR2 SMNVEV (reference sequence). CDR3 length equals 13 residues. In DNA, the CDR3 is TGTGCCAGCAGTTTAGGGGGTAGGCAGCCCCAGCATTTT. Residues: CASSLGGRQPQHF.

The chain couples TRBV5-4 to TRBJ1-1; the match to TRBD1 covers 10 bases. The ends lost 4 bases at V and 6 bases at J; junction bases unmatched: 6. CDR1 and CDR2 from the germline V gene are SGHNT and YYREEE (reference sequence). The CDR3 covers 14 residues. CDR3 nucleotide sequence: TGTGCCAGCAGCGAATGGGACAGGGGCTCTGAAGCTTTCTTT. Amino acid sequence: CASSEWDRGSEAFF.

The J gene is TRBJ1-1, the V gene TRBV11-2; 7 nucleotides line up with TRBD1. Germline CDR1 is SGHAT and CDR2 is FQNNGV. The V gene end was trimmed by 0 bases and the J gene end by 5 bases; junction bases not matched to a gene: 0. This CDR3 region has 13 residues. The CDR3 sequence is CASSLDRGTEAFF. The CDR3 DNA is TGTGCCAGCAGCTTAGACAGGGGGACTGAAGCTTTCTTT.

Only a few counts were recorded for this clone. The chain has TRBV6-5 and TRBJ1-3, with D unclear. V shed 0 bases and J shed 1 base, with 7 bases lying between them. There are 15 residues in the CDR3. Germline values: CDR1 MNHEY, CDR2 SVGAGI. CDR3 sequence reads: CASSYSRGSGNTIYF. The CDR3 bases are TGTGCCAGCAGTTACTCGAGAGGATCTGGAAACACCATATATTTT.

This clone was picked up a small number of times. This chain links TRBV7-6 with TRBJ2-7, with 12 bases fitting TRBD2. The junction had 2 bases not matched to a gene; V was cut back by 4 bases and J by 4 bases. The CDR3 loop spans 14 amino acids. Germline CDR1 is SGHVS and CDR2 is FNYEAQ. As DNA, the CDR3 is TGTGCCAGCAGCTATACTAGCGGGAGGTACGAGCAGTACTTC. Translated: CASSYTSGRYEQYF.

The CDR3 nucleotides are TGTGCCAGCAGCCTAAAGGGGGCCTGGACAGATACGCAGTATTTT. It translates to CASSLKGAWTDTQYF. The chain recombines TRBV11-2 with TRBJ2-3; 7 bases are shared with TRBD1. The length of the CDR3 is 15 residues. J was trimmed by 3 bases and V by 5 bases; bases with no gene match: 8. The germline V gene has CDR1 SGHAT and CDR2 FQNNGV. Full variable domain (outside the CDR3, taken from reference TRBV11-2 and TRBJ2-3): EAGVAQSPRYKIIEKRQSVAFWCNPISGHATLYWYQQILGQGPKLLIQFQNNGVVDDSQLPKDRFSAERLKGVDSTLKIQPAKLEDSAVYLCASSLKGAWTDTQYFGPGTRLTVL.

The J gene is TRBJ1-5, the V gene TRBV6-5; no firm D call. This CDR3 region has 13 residues. Germline CDR1 and CDR2: MNHEY and SVGAGI. The V gene lost 7 bases and the J gene lost 6 bases, with 13 bases spanning the gap. The CDR3 nucleotides read TGTGCCAGCAACCCATACTCCATTCAGCCCCAGCATTTT. Protein: CASNPYSIQPQHF.

This clone came up a few times. CDR3 coding DNA: TGTGCCAGCAGTTTAGCCGAGAATCAGCCCCAGCATTTT. Amino acids: CASSLAENQPQHF. The chain joins TRBV27 to TRBJ1-5; D call uncertain. This CDR3 comprises 13 residues. Germline assignment: CDR1 MNHEY and CDR2 SMNVEV (reference sequence). V gave up 2 bases and J gave up 4 bases, with 6 bases separating them.

The DNA of the CDR3 is TGCGCCAGCAGCGGACAGTATCCACCTGCTAACTATGGCTACACCTTC. The encoded protein is CASSGQYPPANYGYTF. The rearrangement uses TRBV10-2 and TRBJ1-2, with D possibly TRBD1 on 6 matching bases. Per the germline V gene, CDR1 is WSHSY and CDR2 is SAAADI. The CDR3 is made up of 16 amino acids. V shed 6 bases and J shed 0 bases, with 17 bases lying between them.

The chain uses TRBV11-2 and TRBJ1-1; D is undetermined. V lost 5 bases and J 2 bases, leaving 6 bases between the germline ends. The CDR3 covers 12 residues. The V gene's germline CDR1 is SGHAT and CDR2 FQNNGV. DNA for the CDR3: TGTGCCAGCAGCCAAACTAACACTGAAGCTTTCTTT. Protein: CASSQTNTEAFF.

This rearrangement joins TRBV2 to TRBJ2-7; 8 bases are a match to TRBD2. Trimming cost V 5 bases and J 3 bases; bases outside gene matches: 9. In germline, CDR1 is SNHLY, CDR2 FYNNEI. The CDR3 sequence is 15 residues long. The CDR3 sequence is CASSYSVSGGYEQYF. For the CDR3, the DNA is TGTGCCAGCAGTTACAGCGTGAGCGGGGGCTACGAGCAGTACTTC.

This clone has only a few counts. The chain couples TRBV5-6 to TRBJ1-5, with D uncertain. Germline CDR1 and CDR2: SGHDT and YYEEEE. This CDR3 contains 18 residues. Trimming took off 7 bases at V and 2 bases at J, with 25 bases between the two ends. The DNA of the CDR3 is TGTGCCAGCTTAGCTTGTTACAAGGCTATTCTGGGCAATCAGCCCCAGCATTTT. It is translated as CASLACYKAILGNQPQHF.

The rearrangement joins TRBV15 to TRBJ2-2, with D perhaps matching TRBD1 or TRBD2 (5 bases each). CDR3 length: 16 residues. The germline V gene has CDR1 LNHNV and CDR2 YYDKDF (reference sequence). The V end lost 0 bases, the J end lost 6 bases, and 14 bases lay between the germline ends. The CDR3 spells CATSRDGDGQAGELFF. CDR3 DNA sequence: TGTGCCACCAGCAGAGATGGGGACGGTCAGGCCGGGGAGCTGTTTTTT. The full variable domain, rest sourced from reference TRBV15 and TRBJ2-2, is DAMVIQNPRYQVTQFGKPVTLSCSQTLNHNVMYWYQQKSSQAPKLLFHYYDKDFNNEADTPDNFQSRRPNTSFCFLDIRSPGLGDTAMYLCATSRDGDGQAGELFFGEGSRLTVL.

The genes are TRBV5-4 and TRBJ2-3; 8 bases are a match to TRBD2. Germline lookup yields CDR1 SGHNT and CDR2 YYREEE (reference sequence). Trimming cost V 7 bases and J 2 bases; bases outside gene matches: 15. There are 17 residues in the CDR3. DNA of the CDR3: TGTGCCAGCGCACGTCTAGCGGGCGGGGGGCCCACAGATACGCAGTATTTT. Translating it yields CASARLAGGGPTDTQYF.

The chain uses TRBV7-9 and TRBJ1-1, with TRBD1 matching 10 bases. Trimming cost V 5 bases and J 4 bases; bases outside gene matches: 13. The CDR3 consists of 17 residues. Germline loops: CDR1 SEHNR, CDR2 FQNEAQ (reference sequence). Written as DNA, the CDR3 is TGTGCCAGCAGCCCACCGGGACAGGGGTTCTATGGCACTGAAGCTTTCTTT. Encoded protein: CASSPPGQGFYGTEAFF.

The chain uses TRBV29-1 and TRBJ2-1; D not certain. Trimming pared 4 bases from V and 7 bases from J, leaving 14 bases between. The CDR3 totals 13 residues. Germline CDR1 and CDR2: SQVTM and ANQGSEA. CDR3 region: CSVVLFARNEQFF. DNA of the CDR3: TGCAGCGTTGTGCTTTTTGCCCGAAATGAGCAGTTCTTC.

The rearrangement joins TRBV6-5 to TRBJ2-7; 8 bases agree with TRBD1. CDR3 size: 14 residues. The J segment lost 4 bases and the V segment lost 4 bases, leaving 6 bases of the junction unmatched. The germline gives CDR1 MNHEY, CDR2 SVGAGI. This chain's CDR3 is CASSLDRALYEQYF. CDR3 DNA: TGTGCCAGCAGTTTGGACAGGGCCCTTTACGAGCAGTACTTC.

This clone was seen a few times. The V call is TRBV6-8, the J call TRBJ1-1; 7 nucleotides match TRBD1. J lost 2 bases, V lost 6 bases, and 3 bases had no gene match. The CDR3 length is 13 residues. Germline V gives CDR1 MNHGY, CDR2 SAAAGT. This chain's CDR3 is CASRTGINTEAFF. CDR3 nucleotides: TGTGCCAGCAGGACAGGGATTAACACTGAAGCTTTCTTT.